Described below is a single TCR beta chain sequence and its context. The sample originates from a study of control samples from healthy donors and cancer patients. Data came from immunoSEQ multiplex PCR; TCRdb stores just in-frame clones and leaves some out. The sample includes some 140,000 clones, about 94% seen only once; the top ten take about 5%. The clonotype comes from a middle-aged man in good health. Material: blood.

DNA for the CDR3: TGTGCCAGCAGTGGACCCCCGGGGACGGTTGGGGCCAACGTCCTGACTTTC. This encodes CASSGPPGTVGANVLTF. The chain couples TRBV6-1 to TRBJ2-6; D may match TRBD1 or TRBD2 (5 bases each). The CDR3 length is 17 residues. Germline-derived CDR1 and CDR2 are MNHNS and SASEGT. V was clipped by 4 bases and J by 3 bases, with 16 bases between them.